The rows below give T cell receptor beta chains drawn from one sample of a study of cytomegalovirus exposure and HLA in healthy donors. Sequencing used immunoSEQ multiplex PCR; TCRdb keeps in-frame clones, though not all of them. The data hold over 150,000 clones, with roughly 80% observed a single time. The sequenced sample consisted of PBMCs. All receptors come from a man aged 25-40 years in good health and CMV-seronegative. Both conserved end residues are part of each CDR3. The D gene is left open where the match is weak. Size is stated for part of the rows, as once, few or many counts, or as a class when the clone is expanded.

v_call	j_call	clone_size	d_call	cdr3_aa	cdr3_nt
TRBV6-6	TRBJ2-7	.	TRBD1	CASNGQDSYEQYF	TGTGCCAGCAATGGACAGGACTCCTACGAGCAGTACTTC
TRBV14	TRBJ1-1	.	.	CASSPLGAGEWDTEAFF	TGTGCCAGCAGCCCCCTTGGGGCAGGGGAATGGGACACTGAAGCTTTCTTT
TRBV7-8	TRBJ1-1	.	.	CASSLGATNTEAFF	TGTGCCAGCAGCTTGGGGGCCACGAACACTGAAGCTTTCTTT
TRBV4-3	TRBJ2-1	few	TRBD2	CASSQSPAGAGGNNEQFF	TGCGCCAGCAGCCAGAGCCCGGCGGGGGCGGGGGGAAACAATGAGCAGTTCTTC
TRBV7-9	TRBJ2-7	.	.	CASTVNADEQYF	TGTGCCAGCACCGTTAACGCGGACGAGCAGTACTTC
TRBV5-5	TRBJ2-1	once	.	CASSFLRDEQFF	TGTGCCAGCAGCTTTTTGAGGGATGAGCAGTTCTTC
TRBV11-2	TRBJ2-7	few	.	CASSRDWSYEQYF	TGTGCCAGCAGCCGGGATTGGTCCTACGAGCAGTACTTC
TRBV5-4	TRBJ1-2	once	.	CASSLEGLYGYTF	TGTGCCAGCAGCTTGGAGGGGCTTTATGGCTACACCTTC
TRBV28	TRBJ1-4	.	.	CASSLSRATNEKLFF	TGTGCCAGCAGTTTATCGAGGGCAACTAATGAAAAACTGTTTTTT
TRBV10-2	TRBJ2-7	.	.	CASTDTGEQYF	TGCGCCAGCACGGATACGGGCGAGCAGTACTTC
TRBV27	TRBJ1-1	once	.	CASSSLGGDTEAFF	TGTGCCAGCAGTTCCCTCGGGGGGGACACTGAAGCTTTCTTT
TRBV27	TRBJ2-7	.	.	CASRRSTLATYEQYF	TGTGCCAGCAGAAGGTCAACTCTAGCCACCTACGAGCAGTACTTC
TRBV6-1	TRBJ2-7	.	.	CASRGSYEQYF	TGTGCCAGCCGGGGTTCCTACGAGCAGTACTTC
TRBV27	TRBJ2-3	.	TRBD2	CASSPGGGNTQYF	TGTGCCAGCAGCCCGGGGGGGGGCAATACGCAGTATTTT
TRBV29-1	TRBJ2-3	.	.	CSVGPTVGLRTDTQYF	TGCAGCGTTGGCCCCACAGTAGGACTCCGCACAGATACGCAGTATTTT
TRBV6-6	TRBJ2-7	few	TRBD2	CASSFGTSGSYEQYF	TGTGCCAGCAGTTTCGGGACTAGCGGGTCCTACGAGCAGTACTTC
TRBV6-1	TRBJ2-4	.	.	CASSGQQVAKNIQYF	TGTGCCAGCAGTGGTCAACAAGTAGCCAAAAACATTCAGTACTTC
TRBV29-1	TRBJ2-1	.	.	CSAEGRITYNEQFF	TGCAGCGCGGAAGGCAGGATTACATACAATGAGCAGTTCTTC
TRBV6-1	TRBJ1-2	.	.	CASSERSVAGGYTF	TGTGCCAGCAGTGAAAGGAGTGTCGCGGGGGGCTACACCTTC
TRBV4-1	TRBJ1-3	.	.	CASSQLQGKMRNTIYF	TGCGCCAGCAGCCAACTGCAGGGTAAAATGCGGAACACCATATATTTT
TRBV10-1	TRBJ1-4	.	.	CASSPSPEEKLFF	TGCGCCAGCAGTCCTAGCCCCGAGGAAAAACTGTTTTTT
TRBV30	TRBJ2-3	.	TRBD2	CAWSVLAGHTDTQYF	TGTGCCTGGAGTGTTCTAGCGGGACACACAGATACGCAGTATTTT
TRBV19	TRBJ2-7	.	TRBD2	CASSRPGLALYEQYF	TGTGCCAGTAGTAGACCGGGACTAGCCCTTTACGAGCAGTACTTC
TRBV12-5	TRBJ2-7	.	TRBD2	CASALDGGAYEQYF	TGTGCTAGTGCCCTCGACGGGGGGGCCTACGAGCAGTACTTC
TRBV4-3	TRBJ1-2	few	TRBD1	CASSQARGPFYGYTF	TGCGCCAGCAGCCAAGCGAGGGGGCCCTTCTATGGCTACACCTTC
TRBV7-2	TRBJ1-3	few	.	CASSFFAGSSGNTIYF	TGTGCCAGCAGCTTCTTTGCCGGGTCCTCTGGAAACACCATATATTTT
TRBV18	TRBJ2-7	.	.	CASSPPSSPYEQYF	TGTGCCAGCTCACCACCGTCCAGTCCCTACGAGCAGTACTTC
TRBV29-1	TRBJ2-1	.	.	CSVARRDTYNEQFF	TGCAGCGTCGCCAGGAGGGATACCTACAATGAGCAGTTCTTC
TRBV28	TRBJ1-2	.	.	CASRPSGFYGYTF	TGTGCCAGCCGTCCGTCGGGGTTCTATGGCTACACCTTC
TRBV28	TRBJ2-1	.	TRBD2	CASSLSTSGSLTEQFF	TGTGCCAGCAGTTTAAGTACTAGCGGGAGCCTCACTGAGCAGTTCTTC
TRBV5-1	TRBJ2-2	.	TRBD1	CASSSNRGRNGELFF	TGCGCCAGCAGCTCCAACAGGGGGCGCAACGGGGAGCTGTTTTTT
TRBV30	TRBJ2-5	few	TRBD1	CAWRQGAGETQYF	TGTGCCTGGAGACAGGGGGCCGGAGAGACCCAGTACTTC
TRBV5-4	TRBJ2-5	.	TRBD2	CASSLAPTSGTGTQYF	TGTGCCAGCAGCTTGGCGCCTACTAGCGGGACAGGGACCCAGTACTTC
TRBV25-1	TRBJ2-1	few	.	CASQPGTPYNEQFF	TGTGCCAGCCAACCCGGGACACCCTACAATGAGCAGTTCTTC
TRBV9	TRBJ2-2	.	.	CASSVVSGVTGELFF	TGTGCCAGCAGCGTAGTTAGCGGCGTCACCGGGGAGCTGTTTTTT
TRBV7-2	TRBJ2-2	.	.	CASSPRGQTNTGELFF	TGTGCCAGCAGCCCCCGAGGGCAGACGAACACCGGGGAGCTGTTTTTT
TRBV29-1	TRBJ1-1	.	.	CSVQIDTLNGAFF	TGCAGCGTTCAAATCGACACTCTCAATGGAGCTTTCTTT
TRBV7-9	TRBJ2-1	.	.	CASSFPAKEQFF	TGTGCCAGCAGCTTCCCAGCGAAAGAGCAGTTCTTC
TRBV6-4	TRBJ2-4	.	.	CASTAGKWNIQYF	TGTGCCAGCACCGCGGGGAAGTGGAACATTCAGTACTTC
TRBV19	TRBJ2-5	once	.	CASSINLGGQETQYF	TGTGCCAGTAGTATCAACCTAGGGGGACAAGAGACCCAGTACTTC
TRBV5-6	TRBJ1-3	.	.	CASSFSSGNTIYF	TGTGCCAGCAGCTTTTCTTCTGGAAACACCATATATTTT
TRBV28	TRBJ1-6	.	TRBD1	CASSLGDRGTSPLHF	TGTGCCAGCAGTTTGGGGGACAGGGGGACTTCACCCCTCCACTTT
TRBV9	TRBJ2-1	.	TRBD2	CASSAPERGTYNEQFF	TGTGCCAGCAGCGCCCCCGAGCGGGGTACCTACAATGAGCAGTTCTTC
TRBV19	TRBJ1-1	few	.	CASNAGRLNTEAFF	TGTGCCAGTAACGCAGGGAGGCTGAACACTGAAGCTTTCTTT
TRBV5-8	TRBJ2-1	.	TRBD1	CASSLAEAGGSPYNEQFF	TGTGCCAGCAGCTTGGCCGAGGCAGGGGGCTCCCCTTACAATGAGCAGTTCTTC
TRBV7-4	TRBJ2-3	.	.	CASIHSGLRTDTQYF	TGTGCCAGCATTCATTCGGGACTCCGCACAGATACGCAGTATTTT
TRBV6-5	TRBJ2-7	.	TRBD1	CASTRDRGPYEQYF	TGTGCCAGCACAAGGGACAGGGGACCCTACGAGCAGTACTTC
TRBV29-1	TRBJ2-3	.	.	CSVFPGGTGPTDTQYF	TGCAGCGTTTTCCCCGGGGGGACAGGCCCCACAGATACGCAGTATTTT
TRBV7-9	TRBJ1-6	once	.	CASSLWESSPLHF	TGTGCCAGCAGCTTATGGGAGTCTTCACCCCTCCACTTT
TRBV5-5	TRBJ2-7	.	TRBD2	CASKLAGPYEQYF	TGTGCCAGCAAGCTAGCGGGGCCCTACGAGCAGTACTTC
TRBV6-6	TRBJ1-3	once	.	CASSYSPVQGNTIYF	TGTGCCAGCAGTTACTCTCCCGTCCAGGGAAACACCATATATTTT
TRBV9	TRBJ2-7	.	.	CASSVGYGGRSYEQYF	TGTGCCAGCAGCGTAGGTTATGGGGGCAGGTCCTACGAGCAGTACTTC
TRBV21-1	TRBJ2-7	.	.	CASSKEDMGTGQGSYEQYF	TGTGCCAGCAGCAAAGAAGATATGGGAACGGGACAGGGCTCCTACGAGCAGTACTTC
TRBV9	TRBJ2-7	once	TRBD2	CASSPRMASGSTEQYF	TGTGCCAGCAGCCCCCGTATGGCTAGCGGAAGTACCGAGCAGTACTTC